The clone carrying this T cell receptor (beta chain) is a singleton in its sample. The sample belongs to a study of preoperative IRX-2 immunotherapy in early breast cancer. The V and J ends lost 4 bases and 2 bases respectively, with 8 bases between them. The length of the CDR3 is 13 residues. The assay was immunoSEQ multiplex PCR, and TCRdb's table has in-frame clones only and misses some. This sample has roughly 34,000 clones, with about 90% found just once. Treatment indicated: preoperative locoregional IRX-2 cytokine immunotherapy. Samples came from a phase Ib trial of preoperative locoregional IRX-2 cytokine immunotherapy.

The TCR sequence derives from a human donor with breast cancer. The V call is TRBV7-1, the J call TRBJ2-5; perhaps TRBD1 as D (5 bases). TRBV7-1 is designated an ORF whose function remains uncertain. The sequenced sample was tumor tissue, obtained after IRX-2 immunotherapy. The CDR3 coding sequence is TGTGCCAGCAGCTGGGCAGGGCAAGAGACCCAGTACTTC. Protein sequence: CASSWAGQETQYF.